These T cell receptor beta chains were read from a single sample in a study of T-cell reconstitution after alpha-beta-depleted transplantation in children. In TCRdb, the PCR reads were re-called with MiXCR into one record per CDR3 protein. The sample lists a few hundred thousand distinct CDR3 sequences; 12% were seen once. Sequences were derived from PBMCs from the stem cell graft donor, sampled from the stem cell graft. Source of these receptors: a human donor who donated a stem cell graft to a child with combined immunodeficiency. The CDR3 runs from the conserved cysteine through the conserved F or W. Fields, in order: CDR3 protein, CDR3 length, clone size, V gene. Rows give clone size only sometimes, using once, few, many, or a class for an expanded clone.

cdr3_aa: CASRTTGPYDEQYF; cdr3_length: 14; clone_size: .; v_call: TRBV5-1
cdr3_aa: CASSFTGLATKGQFF; cdr3_length: 15; clone_size: many; v_call: TRBV12-3/TRBV12-4
cdr3_aa: CASSYGGVSTDTQYF; cdr3_length: 15; clone_size: .; v_call: TRBV12-3/TRBV12-4
cdr3_aa: CSAWTSLYNEQFF; cdr3_length: 13; clone_size: many; v_call: TRBV20-1
cdr3_aa: CASSLTPRQPQHF; cdr3_length: 13; clone_size: .; v_call: TRBV5-6
cdr3_aa: CASSQGQGLRYEQFF; cdr3_length: 15; clone_size: many; v_call: TRBV5-6
cdr3_aa: CASSYIGLAGSPNEQFF; cdr3_length: 17; clone_size: .; v_call: TRBV7-2
cdr3_aa: CASSPREGDRYEQYF; cdr3_length: 15; clone_size: .; v_call: TRBV18
cdr3_aa: CASTPGGGFTYEQYF; cdr3_length: 15; clone_size: .; v_call: TRBV28
cdr3_aa: CAWSRTTSGTTGELFF; cdr3_length: 16; clone_size: few; v_call: TRBV30
cdr3_aa: CASSEMYGTSSTDTQYF; cdr3_length: 17; clone_size: .; v_call: TRBV6-1
cdr3_aa: CASSVGWKTPPFDEQFF; cdr3_length: 17; clone_size: many; v_call: TRBV5-1
cdr3_aa: CASSQDPADTYEQYF; cdr3_length: 15; clone_size: .; v_call: TRBV4-2
cdr3_aa: CASRLPGPRTQYF; cdr3_length: 13; clone_size: .; v_call: TRBV7-2
cdr3_aa: CASSEAGLGIYNEQFF; cdr3_length: 16; clone_size: .; v_call: TRBV2
cdr3_aa: CATSRDYGRVETQYF; cdr3_length: 15; clone_size: .; v_call: TRBV15
cdr3_aa: CATSSPGQGKINEQFF; cdr3_length: 16; clone_size: many; v_call: TRBV15
cdr3_aa: CASSRGVSGANVLTF; cdr3_length: 15; clone_size: many; v_call: TRBV5-8
cdr3_aa: CASSPATYSYEQYF; cdr3_length: 14; clone_size: many; v_call: TRBV5-5
cdr3_aa: CSGRGGAEETQYF; cdr3_length: 13; clone_size: .; v_call: TRBV29-1
cdr3_aa: CASSLELAGGSDTQYF; cdr3_length: 16; clone_size: .; v_call: TRBV7-8
cdr3_aa: CASLWGGPTDTQYF; cdr3_length: 14; clone_size: many; v_call: TRBV7-2